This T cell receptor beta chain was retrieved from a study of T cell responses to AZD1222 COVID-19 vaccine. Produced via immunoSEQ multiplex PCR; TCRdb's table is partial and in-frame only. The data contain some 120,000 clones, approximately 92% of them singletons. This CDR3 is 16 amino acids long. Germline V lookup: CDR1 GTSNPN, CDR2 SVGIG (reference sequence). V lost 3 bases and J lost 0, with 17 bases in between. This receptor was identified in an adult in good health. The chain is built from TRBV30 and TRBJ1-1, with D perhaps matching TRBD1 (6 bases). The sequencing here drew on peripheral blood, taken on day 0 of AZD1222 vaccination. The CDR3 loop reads CAWRYRARFMNTEAFF. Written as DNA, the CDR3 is TGTGCCTGGAGGTACAGGGCCCGATTTATGAACACTGAAGCTTTCTTT.